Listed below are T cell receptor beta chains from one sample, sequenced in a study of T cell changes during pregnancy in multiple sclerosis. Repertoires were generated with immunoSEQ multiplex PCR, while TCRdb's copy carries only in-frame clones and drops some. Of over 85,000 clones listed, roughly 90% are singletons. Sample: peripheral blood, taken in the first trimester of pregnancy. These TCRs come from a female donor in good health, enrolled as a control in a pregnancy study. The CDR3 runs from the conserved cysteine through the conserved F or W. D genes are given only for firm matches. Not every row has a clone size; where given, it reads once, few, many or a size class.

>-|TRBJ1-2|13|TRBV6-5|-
CASSYGSTGGYTF
TGTGCCAGCAGTTACGGCTCTACAGGTGGCTACACCTTC
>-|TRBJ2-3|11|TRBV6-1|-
CASNLADTQYF
TGTGCCAGCAACTTAGCGGATACGCAGTATTTT
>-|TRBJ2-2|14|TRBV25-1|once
CASSGFDRAGELFF
TGTGCCAGCAGTGGGTTTGATCGGGCCGGGGAGCTGTTTTTT
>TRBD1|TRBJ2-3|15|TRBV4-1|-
CASSHLDRDADTQYF
TGCGCCAGCAGCCACCTCGACAGGGACGCAGATACGCAGTATTTT
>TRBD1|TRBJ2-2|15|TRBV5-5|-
CASSLRTGNTGELFF
TGTGCCAGCAGCTTAAGGACAGGGAACACCGGGGAGCTGTTTTTT
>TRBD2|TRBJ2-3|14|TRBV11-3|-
CASSPGGVTDTQYF
TGTGCCAGCAGTCCGGGGGGTGTAACAGATACGCAGTATTTT
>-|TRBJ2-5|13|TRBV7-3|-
CASSLTGGETQYF
TGTGCCAGCAGCTTAACGGGGGGAGAGACCCAGTACTTC
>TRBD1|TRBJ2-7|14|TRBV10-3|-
CAIRDRDRAYEQYF
TGTGCCATCAGAGACCGGGACAGAGCCTACGAGCAGTACTTC
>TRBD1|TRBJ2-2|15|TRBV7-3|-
CASSLTGGNTGELFF
TGTGCCAGCAGCCTCACAGGGGGCAACACCGGGGAGCTGTTTTTT
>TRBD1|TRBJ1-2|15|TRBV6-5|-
CASSPRQGPFYGYTF
TGTGCCAGCAGCCCACGACAGGGTCCCTTCTATGGCTACACCTTC
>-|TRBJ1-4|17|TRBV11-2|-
CASSYGTLGSDNEKLFF
TGTGCCAGCAGCTACGGAACCCTAGGCTCCGATAATGAAAAACTGTTTTTT
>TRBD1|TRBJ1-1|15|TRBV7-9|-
CASSPRQGMNTEAFF
TGTGCCAGCAGCCCGCGACAGGGGATGAACACTGAAGCTTTCTTT
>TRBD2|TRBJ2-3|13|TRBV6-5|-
CASSSPGGQTQYF
TGTGCCAGCAGTTCCCCGGGGGGGCAGACGCAGTATTTT
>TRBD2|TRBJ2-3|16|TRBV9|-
CASSVGSGGVTDTQYF
TGTGCCAGCAGCGTAGGTAGCGGGGGGGTCACAGATACGCAGTATTTT
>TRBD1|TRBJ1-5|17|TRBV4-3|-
CASSQHTMDRDNQPQHF
TGCGCCAGCAGCCAACACACTATGGACAGGGACAATCAGCCCCAGCATTTT
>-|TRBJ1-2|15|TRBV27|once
CASSLVGERNYGYTF
TGTGCCAGCAGTTTGGTAGGGGAAAGGAACTATGGCTACACCTTC
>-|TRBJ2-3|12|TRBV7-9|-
CASSPEADTQYF
TGTGCCAGCAGCCCGGAGGCGGATACGCAGTATTTT
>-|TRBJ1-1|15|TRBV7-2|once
CASSHAWAPRTEAFF
TGTGCCAGCAGTCACGCTTGGGCCCCTCGCACTGAAGCTTTCTTT
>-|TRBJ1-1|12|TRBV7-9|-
CASGRRRTEAFF
TGTGCCAGCGGCCGGAGGAGGACTGAAGCTTTCTTT
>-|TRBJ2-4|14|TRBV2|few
CASTQRYGENIQYF
TGTGCCAGCACGCAGAGGTACGGGGAAAACATTCAGTACTTC
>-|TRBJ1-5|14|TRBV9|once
CASSVGEEGQPQHF
TGTGCCAGCAGCGTAGGTGAGGAGGGACAGCCCCAGCATTTT
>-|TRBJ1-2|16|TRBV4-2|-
CASSQSLGVQDYGYTF
TGTGCCAGCAGCCAGTCTCTCGGGGTCCAGGACTATGGCTACACCTTC
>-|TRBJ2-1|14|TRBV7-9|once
CASSPNYAGHEQFF
TGTGCCAGCAGCCCGAACTACGCGGGGCATGAGCAGTTCTTC
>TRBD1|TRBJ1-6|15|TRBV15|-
CATSREGDRASPLHF
TGTGCCACCAGCAGAGAGGGGGACAGGGCTTCACCCCTCCACTTT
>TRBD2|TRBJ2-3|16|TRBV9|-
CASSDGTSGGADTQYF
TGTGCCAGCAGTGACGGGACTAGCGGGGGAGCAGATACGCAGTATTTT
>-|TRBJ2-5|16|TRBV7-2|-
CASSLELGGAQETQYF
TGTGCCAGCAGCTTAGAGTTAGGAGGGGCGCAGGAGACCCAGTACTTC
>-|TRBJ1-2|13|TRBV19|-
CASSMRERGGYTF
TGTGCCAGTAGTATGAGGGAAAGAGGAGGCTACACCTTC
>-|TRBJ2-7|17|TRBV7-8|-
CASSQTGGLANSYEQYF
TGTGCCAGCAGCCAGACAGGGGGACTAGCGAACTCCTACGAGCAGTACTTC
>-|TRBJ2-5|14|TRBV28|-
CASSLLAVQETQYF
TGTGCCAGCAGTTTACTGGCGGTACAAGAGACCCAGTACTTC
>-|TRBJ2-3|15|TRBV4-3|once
CASSQGMTSTDTQYF
TGCGCCAGCAGCCAAGGCATGACAAGCACAGATACGCAGTATTTT
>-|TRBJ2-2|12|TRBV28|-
CASRRKTGELFF
TGTGCCAGCAGGAGGAAAACCGGGGAGCTGTTTTTT
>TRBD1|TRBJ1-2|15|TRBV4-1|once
CASSQTGQGKYGYTF
TGCGCCAGCAGCCAAACCGGACAGGGGAAGTATGGCTACACCTTC
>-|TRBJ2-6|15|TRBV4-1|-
CVSSQWSSGANVLTF
TGCGTCAGCAGCCAATGGAGCTCTGGGGCCAACGTCCTGACTTTC
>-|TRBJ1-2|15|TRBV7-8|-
CASSLIGREDYGYTF
TGTGCCAGCAGCTTAATTGGCAGGGAGGACTATGGCTACACCTTC
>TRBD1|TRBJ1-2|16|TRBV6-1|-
CASSEGEDRLGYGYTF
TGTGCCAGCAGTGAAGGAGAGGACAGGCTAGGCTATGGCTACACCTTC
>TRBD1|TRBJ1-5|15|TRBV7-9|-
CASSYTGQGNQPQHF
TGTGCCAGCAGCTACACGGGACAGGGGAATCAGCCCCAGCATTTT
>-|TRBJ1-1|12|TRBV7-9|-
CASRFGVDSAFF
TGTGCCAGCAGGTTTGGAGTTGACTCCGCTTTCTTT
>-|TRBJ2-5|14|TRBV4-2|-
CASSPPLESETQYF
TGTGCCAGCAGCCCCCCTCTAGAATCGGAGACCCAGTACTTC
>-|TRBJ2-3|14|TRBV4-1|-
CASSHRSEADTQYF
TGCGCCAGCAGCCACCGGTCCGAGGCAGATACGCAGTATTTT
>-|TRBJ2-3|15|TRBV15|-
CATSRARPGTDTQYF
TGTGCCACCAGCAGAGCCCGGCCGGGGACAGATACGCAGTATTTT
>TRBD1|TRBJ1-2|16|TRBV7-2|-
CASSFAIGTDHYGYTF
TGTGCCAGCAGCTTTGCCATCGGGACAGACCACTATGGCTACACCTTC
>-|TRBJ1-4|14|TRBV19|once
CASSSRQLNEKLFF
TGTGCCAGTAGTTCGAGACAGCTAAATGAAAAACTGTTTTTT
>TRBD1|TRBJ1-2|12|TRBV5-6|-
CASSKTGYGYTF
TGTGCCAGCAGCAAGACAGGGTATGGCTACACCTTC
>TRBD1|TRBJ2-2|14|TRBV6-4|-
CASRTGGTTGELFF
TGTGCCAGCAGGACAGGGGGTACGACCGGGGAGCTGTTTTTT
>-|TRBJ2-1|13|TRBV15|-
CATSKGAYNEQFF
TGTGCCACCAGCAAGGGGGCCTACAATGAGCAGTTCTTC
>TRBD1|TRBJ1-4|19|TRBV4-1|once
CASSLGQGRGFRTNEKLFF
TGCGCCAGCAGCCTTGGACAGGGGAGGGGGTTCAGAACTAATGAAAAACTGTTTTTT
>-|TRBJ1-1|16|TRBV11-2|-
CASSLLISRAGTEAFF
TGTGCCAGCAGCTTACTAATTTCAAGGGCGGGGACTGAAGCTTTCTTT
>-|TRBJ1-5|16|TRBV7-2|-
CASSLVSAGLGQPQHF
TGTGCCAGCAGCTTAGTTTCCGCGGGACTAGGTCAGCCCCAGCATTTT
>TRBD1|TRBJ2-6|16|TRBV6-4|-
CASSDQTGDGANVLTF
TGTGCCAGCAGTGACCAAACAGGGGACGGGGCCAACGTCCTGACTTTC
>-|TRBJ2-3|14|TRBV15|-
CATSRLRGTDTQYF
TGTGCCACCAGCAGACTCCGAGGCACAGATACGCAGTATTTT